One sample yielded the 8 T cell receptor beta chains listed below, sequenced in a study of T cell responses to AZD1222 COVID-19 vaccine. Assay used: immunoSEQ multiplex PCR; TCRdb lists only in-frame clones, some missing. Of about 110,000 clones listed, over 90% are singletons. Sample: peripheral blood, taken 28 days after the second AZD1222 dose. These receptors originate from an adult who received the AZD1222 COVID-19 vaccine.

This chain joins TRBV13 and TRBJ2-7, with D possibly TRBD2 on 6 matching bases. V lost 5 bases and J 7 bases, leaving 24 bases between the germline ends. The V gene's germline CDR1 is PRHDT and CDR2 FYEKMQ (reference sequence). The CDR3 runs 16 residues. CDR3 in amino acids: CASSLRGGGFSGEQYF. The DNA of the CDR3 is TGTGCCAGCAGCCTTAGGGGAGGCGGTTTTTCGGGGGAGCAGTACTTC.

This chain uses TRBV16 with TRBJ1-3; D gene uncertain. Looked up from germline, CDR1 is KGHSY and CDR2 is FQNENV. CDR3 size: 16 residues. Trimming removed 0 bases from V and 3 bases from J, with 12 bases in between. The CDR3 bases are TGTGCCAGCAGCCAATCGGAGGCTGGGATTGGAAACACCATATATTTT. This gives the protein CASSQSEAGIGNTIYF.

This clone was found once. The chain is built from TRBV7-8 and TRBJ1-5; D is unclear. CDR1 SGHVS and CDR2 FQNEAQ come from the germline V gene. This CDR3 region has 15 residues. The V end was cut by 2 bases, the J end by 7 bases, with 15 bases between. The CDR3 here is CASSLSPGVTQPQHF. The CDR3 DNA reads as TGTGCCAGCAGCTTATCGCCCGGGGTTACACAGCCCCAGCATTTT.

The chain recombines TRBV11-2 with TRBJ1-6, with 7 bases identical to TRBD1. V trimming: 4 bases; J trimming: 6 bases; junction bases outside the gene matches: 6. The CDR3 has 15 residues. Per the germline V gene, CDR1 is SGHAT and CDR2 is FQNNGV. CDR3 amino acids: CASSSTTGANSPLHF. The CDR3 DNA reads TGTGCCAGCAGCTCCACTACAGGGGCTAATTCACCCCTCCACTTT. The variable domain in full, completed from reference TRBV11-2 and TRBJ1-6, reads EAGVAQSPRYKIIEKRQSVAFWCNPISGHATLYWYQQILGQGPKLLIQFQNNGVVDDSQLPKDRFSAERLKGVDSTLKIQPAKLEDSAVYLCASSSTTGANSPLHFGNGTRLTVT.

The CDR3 DNA sequence: TGTGCCAGCAGGTCCCCCCGGACGGTCGAAGCTTTCTTT. It yields the protein CASRSPRTVEAFF. The chain carries TRBV7-8 and TRBJ1-1; D is uncertain. The V end lost 6 bases, the J end lost 8 bases, and 16 bases lay between the germline ends. CDR1 and CDR2 (germline): SGHVS, FQNEAQ. The CDR3 loop spans 13 amino acids.

V gene TRBV19 combines with J gene TRBJ1-2; 8 bases fit TRBD1. The CDR3 spans 14 residues. V gave up 6 bases and J gave up 6 bases; unmatched junction bases: 9. Germline CDR1 and CDR2: LNHDA and SQIVND (reference sequence). CDR3 nucleotide sequence: TGTGCCAGTAGCGGATTGGACAGGGATAATGGCTACACCTTC. Translation gives CASSGLDRDNGYTF.

V gene TRBV5-1 combines with J gene TRBJ1-3; D not certain. CDR3 length: 14 amino acids. CDR1 SGHRS and CDR2 YFSETQ come from the germline V gene. V shed 4 bases and J shed 1 base, with 9 bases lying between them. CDR3 sequence (DNA): TGCGCCAGCAGCCCCCTAGTTTCTGGAAACACCATATATTTT. It encodes CASSPLVSGNTIYF.

This chain connects TRBV30 to TRBJ1-5; possible D gene TRBD1, 5 bases. Trimming took 5 bases from V and 1 from J, leaving 15 bases between them. CDR3 length: 15 residues. CDR1 GTSNPN and CDR2 SVGIG come from the germline V gene (reference sequence). The CDR3 region is CAWGRGGTSNQPQHF. The CDR3 DNA is TGTGCCTGGGGAAGAGGTGGGACCAGCAATCAGCCCCAGCATTTT.